This T cell receptor beta chain is drawn from a study of blood T cell repertoires in COVID-19. CDR3 length: 13 amino acids. V was trimmed by 6 bases and J by 8 bases, leaving 17 bases between them. Germline CDR1 reads SGHKS; CDR2 reads YYEKEE (reference sequence). The data were produced by immunoSEQ multiplex PCR, yet TCRdb's version contains in-frame clones alone and is incomplete. The top ten clones hold 26% of a sample with more than 150,000 clones, around 79% of them seen once. Sequenced material: peripheral blood. The receptor's source is a woman in her seventies with acute or convalescent COVID-19. The rearrangement uses TRBV5-5 and TRBJ1-2; tentatively, D is TRBD1 (5 bases). The chain's CDR3 is CASTPGGVDGYTF. Here the CDR3 DNA reads TGTGCCAGCACCCCGGGGGGTGTTGACGGCTACACCTTC.